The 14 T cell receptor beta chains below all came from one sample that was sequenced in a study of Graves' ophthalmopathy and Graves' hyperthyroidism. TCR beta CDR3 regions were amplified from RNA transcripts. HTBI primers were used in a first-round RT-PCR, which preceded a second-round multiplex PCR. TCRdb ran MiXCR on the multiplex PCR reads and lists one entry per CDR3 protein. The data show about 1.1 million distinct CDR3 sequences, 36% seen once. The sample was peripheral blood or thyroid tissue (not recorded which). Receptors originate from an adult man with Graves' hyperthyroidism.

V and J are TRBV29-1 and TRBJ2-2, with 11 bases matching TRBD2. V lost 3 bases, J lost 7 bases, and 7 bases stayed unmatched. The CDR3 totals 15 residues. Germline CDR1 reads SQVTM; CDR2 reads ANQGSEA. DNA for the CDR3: TGCAGCGTTGACTCCCTAGCGGGAGGTCACGGGGAGCTGTTTTTT. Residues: CSVDSLAGGHGELFF.

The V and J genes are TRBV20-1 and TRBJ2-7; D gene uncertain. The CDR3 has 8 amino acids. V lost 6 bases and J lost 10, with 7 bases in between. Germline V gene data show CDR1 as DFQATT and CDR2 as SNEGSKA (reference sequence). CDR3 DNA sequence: TGCAGTGCCCACGGACAGTACTTC. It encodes CSAHGQYF.

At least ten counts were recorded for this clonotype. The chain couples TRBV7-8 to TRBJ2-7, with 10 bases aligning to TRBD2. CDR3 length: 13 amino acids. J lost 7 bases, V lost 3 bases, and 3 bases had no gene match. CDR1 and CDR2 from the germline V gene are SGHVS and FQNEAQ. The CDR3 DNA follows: TGTGCCAGCAGCTTTGGACTAGCGGAAGAGCAGTACTTC. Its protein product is CASSFGLAEEQYF.

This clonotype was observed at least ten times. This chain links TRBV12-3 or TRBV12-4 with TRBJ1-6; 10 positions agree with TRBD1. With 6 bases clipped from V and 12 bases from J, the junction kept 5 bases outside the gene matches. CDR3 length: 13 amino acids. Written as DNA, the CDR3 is TGTGCCAGCAGCTCGACAGGGGGCAAACCCCTCCACTTT. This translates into CASSSTGGKPLHF.

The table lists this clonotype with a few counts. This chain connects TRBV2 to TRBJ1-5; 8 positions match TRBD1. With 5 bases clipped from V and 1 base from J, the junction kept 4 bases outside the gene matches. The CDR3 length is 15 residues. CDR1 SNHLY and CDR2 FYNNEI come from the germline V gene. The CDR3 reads CASSTGGGSNQPQHF. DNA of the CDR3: TGTGCCAGCAGTACAGGGGGGGGGAGCAATCAGCCCCAGCATTTT.

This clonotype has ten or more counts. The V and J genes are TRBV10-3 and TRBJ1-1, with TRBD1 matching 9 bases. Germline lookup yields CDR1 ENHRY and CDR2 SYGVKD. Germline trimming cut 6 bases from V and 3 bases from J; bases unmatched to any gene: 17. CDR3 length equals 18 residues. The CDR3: CAIRDRGDRVSQDTEAFF. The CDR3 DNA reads TGTGCCATCAGGGATCGTGGGGACAGGGTATCCCAGGACACTGAAGCTTTCTTT.

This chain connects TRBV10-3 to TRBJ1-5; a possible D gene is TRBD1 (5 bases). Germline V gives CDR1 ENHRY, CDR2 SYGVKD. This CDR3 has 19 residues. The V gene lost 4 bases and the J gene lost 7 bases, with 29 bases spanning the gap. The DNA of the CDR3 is TGTGCCATCAGTGTTCGGCCCCTGCAGGGAAAGGACGAGGGGCAGCCCCAGCATTTT. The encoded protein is CAISVRPLQGKDEGQPQHF.

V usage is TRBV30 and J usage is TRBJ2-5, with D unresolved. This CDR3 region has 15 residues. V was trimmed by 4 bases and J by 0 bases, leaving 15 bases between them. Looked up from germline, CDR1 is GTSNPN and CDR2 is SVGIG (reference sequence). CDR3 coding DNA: TGTGCCTGGACCCCAGGTCAGGCGAACCAAGAGACCCAGTACTTC. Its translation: CAWTPGQANQETQYF. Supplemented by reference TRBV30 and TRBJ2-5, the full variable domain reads SQTIHQWPATLVQPVGSPLSLECTVEGTSNPNLYWYRQAAGRGLQLLFYSVGIGQISSEVPQNLSASRPQDRQFILSSKKLLLSDSGFYLCAWTPGQANQETQYFGPGTRLLVL.

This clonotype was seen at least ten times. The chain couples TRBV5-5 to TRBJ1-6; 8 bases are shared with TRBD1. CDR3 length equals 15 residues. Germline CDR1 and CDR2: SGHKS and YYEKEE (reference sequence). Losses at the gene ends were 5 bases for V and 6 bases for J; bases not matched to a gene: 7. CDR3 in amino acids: CASSHDRGVNSPLHF. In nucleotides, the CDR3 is TGTGCCAGCAGTCATGACAGGGGCGTTAATTCACCCCTCCACTTT.

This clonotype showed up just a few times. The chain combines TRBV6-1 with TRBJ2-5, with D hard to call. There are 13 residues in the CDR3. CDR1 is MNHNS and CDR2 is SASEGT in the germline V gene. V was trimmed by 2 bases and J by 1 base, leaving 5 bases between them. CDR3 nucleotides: TGTGCCAGCAGTGAAATTATCCAAGAGACCCAGTACTTC. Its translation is CASSEIIQETQYF.

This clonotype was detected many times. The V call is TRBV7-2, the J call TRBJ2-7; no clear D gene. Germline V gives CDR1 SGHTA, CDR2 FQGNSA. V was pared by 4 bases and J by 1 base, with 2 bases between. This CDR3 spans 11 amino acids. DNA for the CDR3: TGTGCCAGCAGCTGGTCCTACGAGCAGTACTTC. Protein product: CASSWSYEQYF. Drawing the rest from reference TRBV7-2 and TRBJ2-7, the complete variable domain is GAGVSQSPSNKVTEKGKDVELRCDPISGHTALYWYRQSLGQGLEFLIYFQGNSAPDKSGLPSDRFSAERTGGSVSTLTIQRTQQEDSAVYLCASSWSYEQYFGPGTRLTVT.

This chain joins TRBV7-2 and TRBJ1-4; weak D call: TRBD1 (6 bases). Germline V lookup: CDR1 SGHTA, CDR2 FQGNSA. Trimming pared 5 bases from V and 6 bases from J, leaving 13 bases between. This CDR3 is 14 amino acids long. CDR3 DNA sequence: TGTGCCAGCAGCGAACAGGGCCCCTATGAAAAACTGTTTTTT. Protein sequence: CASSEQGPYEKLFF.

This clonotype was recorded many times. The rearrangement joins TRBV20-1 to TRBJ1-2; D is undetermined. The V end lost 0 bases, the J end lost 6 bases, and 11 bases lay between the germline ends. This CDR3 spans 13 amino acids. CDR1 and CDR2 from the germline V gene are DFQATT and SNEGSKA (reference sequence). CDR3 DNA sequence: TGCAGTGCTAGAGATCGGAAACAACATGGCTACACCTTC. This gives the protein CSARDRKQHGYTF.

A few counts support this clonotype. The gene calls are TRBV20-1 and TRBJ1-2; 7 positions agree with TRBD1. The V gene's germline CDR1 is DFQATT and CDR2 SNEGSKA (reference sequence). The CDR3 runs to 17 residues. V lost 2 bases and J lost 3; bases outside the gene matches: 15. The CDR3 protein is CSARKTGSFFRDYGYTF. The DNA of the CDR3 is TGCAGTGCTAGAAAGACAGGGAGTTTCTTCCGCGACTATGGCTACACCTTC.